Given below is one T cell receptor (beta chain) in context. This clonotype showed up many times. The clone's antigen remains unknown. No much larger clone exists at a distance of one base, and base qualities are not known. These reads were obtained on an Illumina HiSeq 1500. TCRdb's own reprocessing of the public reads used fastp at Q25 and MiXCR and kept productive beta chains. Each record represents a unique CDR3 protein, reported with the most common genes and DNA among its rows. This sample is represented by 200,000 to 250,000 distinct CDR3 sequences; around 6.4% of them were singletons. The top ten clonotypes cover under 7.5% of the sample. The sample comes from a study of T cell repertoires in cytomegalovirus infection (dated by TCRdb to between 2017 and 2020). About the full investigation: Donor HLA type was relevant to the analysis, because carriage of CMV infection together with the matching HLA type was indicated by public TCR beta signatures. Overall study outcomes, separate from this receptor: The ex vivo response was dominated by HLA-C-restricted CMV-specific TCR beta clonotypes, which also provided the single most frequent clonotype in two of eight donors. Carriers of CMV infection plus the relevant HLA type were discriminated by the cumulative frequency of public TCR beta family members in the study cohort and in an independent approximately 350-donor cohort.

V drops 1 base and J drops 5 bases, leaving 11 bases in between. Its CDR3 holds 14 amino acids, cysteine through phenylalanine. Only the CDR3 part of the read is kept: 42 bases, read in frame from the first base. CDR1 and CDR2 are read off the germline V gene as SGHTA and FQGNSA. Sequencing was performed on PBMCs. This receptor was taken from a human donor in good health (CMV status not recorded). Some clones in this sample may be carry-over from other donors' samples. This receptor chain uses TRBV7-2 and TRBJ2-5, with the D gene too uncertain to name. The CDR3 region reads CASSLGAQEETQYF. The bases read TGTGCCAGCAGCTTAGGTGCGCAGGAGGAGACCCAGTACTTC. Here the CDR3 is joined to the reference TRBV7-2 and TRBJ2-5 genes, and the full variable domain is: GAGVSQSPSNKVTEKGKDVELRCDPISGHTALYWYRQSLGQGLEFLIYFQGNSAPDKSGLPSDRFSAERTGGSVSTLTIQRTQQEDSAVYLCASSLGAQEETQYFGPGTRLLVL.